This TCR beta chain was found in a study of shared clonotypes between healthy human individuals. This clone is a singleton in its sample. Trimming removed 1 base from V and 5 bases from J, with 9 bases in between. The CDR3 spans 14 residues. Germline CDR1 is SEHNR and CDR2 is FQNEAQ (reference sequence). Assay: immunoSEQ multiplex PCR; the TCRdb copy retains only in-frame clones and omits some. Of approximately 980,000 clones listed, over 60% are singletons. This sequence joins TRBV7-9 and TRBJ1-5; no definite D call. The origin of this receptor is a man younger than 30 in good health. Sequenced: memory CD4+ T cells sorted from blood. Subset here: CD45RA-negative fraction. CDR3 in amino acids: CASSLDSDYQPQHF. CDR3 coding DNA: TGTGCCAGCAGCTTAGATTCGGATTATCAGCCCCAGCATTTT.